The sequence of this T cell receptor (beta chain) was determined in a study of vaccination effects on CD4 cells after COVID-19. The method was immunoSEQ multiplex PCR; TCRdb's version includes in-frame clones alone and lacks a portion of them. The data show more than 60,000 clones, just under 75% seen once. Germline V gene lookup returns CDR1 MNHEY and CDR2 SMNVEV (reference sequence). The CDR3 loop spans 17 amino acids. The V and J ends lost 0 bases and 0 bases respectively, with 11 bases between them. CD4+ T cells were isolated after around 10 days of culture. The vaccine given was either BNT162b2 or mRNA-1273, in two doses. Regarding this clone: The antigen is unknown.

This chain uses TRBV27 with TRBJ2-2, with D perhaps being TRBD1 or TRBD2 (6 bases each). The source is a human donor who received a COVID-19 vaccine. The source was CD4+ T cells from PBMCs cultured without peptide, collected after COVID-19 vaccination. Here the CDR3 DNA reads TGTGCCAGCAGTTTATCGCCGGGGGCCGCGAACACCGGGGAGCTGTTTTTT. Translated, it gives CASSLSPGAANTGELFF.